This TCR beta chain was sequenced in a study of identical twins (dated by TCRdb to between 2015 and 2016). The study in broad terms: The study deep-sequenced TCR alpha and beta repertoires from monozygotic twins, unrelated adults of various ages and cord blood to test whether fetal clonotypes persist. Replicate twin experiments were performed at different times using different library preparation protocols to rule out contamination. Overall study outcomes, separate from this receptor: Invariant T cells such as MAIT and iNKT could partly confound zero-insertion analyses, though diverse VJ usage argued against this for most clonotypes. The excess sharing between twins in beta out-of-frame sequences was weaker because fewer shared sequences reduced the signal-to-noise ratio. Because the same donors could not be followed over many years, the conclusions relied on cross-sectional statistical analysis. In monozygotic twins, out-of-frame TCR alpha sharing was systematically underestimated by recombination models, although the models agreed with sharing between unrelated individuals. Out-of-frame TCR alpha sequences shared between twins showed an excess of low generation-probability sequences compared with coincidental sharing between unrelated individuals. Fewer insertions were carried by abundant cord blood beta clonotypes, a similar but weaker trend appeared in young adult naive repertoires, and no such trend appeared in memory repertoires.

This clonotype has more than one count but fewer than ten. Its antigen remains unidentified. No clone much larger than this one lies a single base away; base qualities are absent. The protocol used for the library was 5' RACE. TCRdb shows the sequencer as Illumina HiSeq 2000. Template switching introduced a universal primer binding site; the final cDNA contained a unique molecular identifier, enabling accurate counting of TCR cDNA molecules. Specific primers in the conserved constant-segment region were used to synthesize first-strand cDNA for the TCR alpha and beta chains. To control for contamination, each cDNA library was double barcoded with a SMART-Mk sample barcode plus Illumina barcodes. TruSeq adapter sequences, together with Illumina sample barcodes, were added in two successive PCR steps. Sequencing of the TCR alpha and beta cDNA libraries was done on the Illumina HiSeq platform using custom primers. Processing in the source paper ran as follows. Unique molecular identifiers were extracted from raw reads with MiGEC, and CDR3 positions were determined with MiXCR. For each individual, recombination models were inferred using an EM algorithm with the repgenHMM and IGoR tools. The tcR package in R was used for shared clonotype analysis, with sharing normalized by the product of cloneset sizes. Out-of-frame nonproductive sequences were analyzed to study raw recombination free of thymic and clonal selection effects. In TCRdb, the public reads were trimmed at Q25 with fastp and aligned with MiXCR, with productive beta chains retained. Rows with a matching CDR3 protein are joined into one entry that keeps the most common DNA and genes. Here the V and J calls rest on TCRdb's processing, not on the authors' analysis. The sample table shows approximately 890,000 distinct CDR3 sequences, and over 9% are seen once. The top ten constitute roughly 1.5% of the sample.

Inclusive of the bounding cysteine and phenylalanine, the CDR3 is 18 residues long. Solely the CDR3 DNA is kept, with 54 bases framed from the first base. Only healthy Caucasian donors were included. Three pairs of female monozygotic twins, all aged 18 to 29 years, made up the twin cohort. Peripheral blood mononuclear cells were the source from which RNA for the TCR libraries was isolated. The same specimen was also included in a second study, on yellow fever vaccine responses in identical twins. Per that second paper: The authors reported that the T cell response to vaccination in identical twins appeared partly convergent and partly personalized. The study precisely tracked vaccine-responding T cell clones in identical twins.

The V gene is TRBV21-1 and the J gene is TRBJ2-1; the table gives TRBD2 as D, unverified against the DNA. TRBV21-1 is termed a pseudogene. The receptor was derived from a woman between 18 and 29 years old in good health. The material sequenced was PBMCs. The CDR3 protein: CASSKAARQRELNNEQFF. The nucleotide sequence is TGTGCCAGCAGCAAAGCAGCCCGACAGCGGGAGTTGAACAATGAGCAGTTCTTC.